Shown below are 14 T cell receptor beta chains from a single sample sequenced in a study of early stage breast cancer tumors. The assay was immunoSEQ multiplex PCR, and TCRdb's table has in-frame clones only and misses some. The sample gives some 28,000 clones, 80% of which show up once; about 12% is in the top ten. Material for sequencing was blood. These receptors were taken from a person in their 60s with breast cancer.

The V call is TRBV7-2, the J call TRBJ2-5; TRBD1 is a possible D gene (7 bases). With 2 bases removed from V and 0 bases from J, the gap between germline ends came to 19 bases. CDR3 length: 18 residues. Germline lookup yields CDR1 SGHTA and CDR2 FQGNSA. CDR3 in amino acids: CASSLLRGRRGYQETQYF. CDR3 sequence (DNA): TGTGCCAGCAGCTTACTTAGGGGGCGGAGGGGGTACCAAGAGACCCAGTACTTC.

The rearrangement joins TRBV7-9 to TRBJ2-2, with D tentatively TRBD1 (5 bases). Per germline, CDR1 SEHNR and CDR2 FQNEAQ (reference sequence). The CDR3 covers 15 residues. V was cut by 3 bases and J by 6 bases, with 14 bases left in between. CDR3 bases: TGTGCCAGCAGCTTCAAAGGGGTTTTCCCCGGGGAGCTGTTTTTT. Translating gives CASSFKGVFPGELFF.

This clone has only one observation. The chain joins TRBV6-5 to TRBJ2-1, with 8 nucleotides matching TRBD2. Germline CDR1 is MNHEY and CDR2 is SVGAGI. The V and J ends lost 8 bases and 5 bases, in that order; junction bases with no gene match: 5. There are 13 residues in the CDR3. The CDR3 sequence: CASSGLVNNEQFF. CDR3 DNA sequence: TGTGCCAGCTCGGGACTAGTAAACAATGAGCAGTTCTTC.

Note on this clone: At one boundary the junction diverges from the germline segment, which might be a read error. This chain joins TRBV19 and TRBJ2-7; possibly TRBD2 for D (6 bases). Germline values: CDR1 LNHDA, CDR2 SQIVND (reference sequence). The CDR3 loop spans 17 amino acids. DNA for the CDR3: TGTGCCAGTTCCCGAACCGGAGGGATCGACTCCTCCCACGAGCAGTACTTC. This gives the protein CASSRTGGIDSSHEQYF.

There are a few counts of this clone. V gene TRBV27 combines with J gene TRBJ1-5; weak D call: TRBD1 (6 bases). Germline-derived CDR1 and CDR2 are MNHEY and SMNVEV (reference sequence). There are 17 residues in the CDR3. Trimming cost V 0 bases and J 1 base, with 13 bases left between them. DNA of the CDR3: TGTGCCAGCAGTTTATCCCATCAGGGGCTCAGCAATCAGCCCCAGCATTTT. Translated: CASSLSHQGLSNQPQHF.

J is TRBJ1-3 and V is TRBV21-1; the table assigns TRBD1, which was not confirmed against the DNA. TRBV21-1 is a listed pseudogene. The CDR3 totals 17 residues. CDR3 loop: CASSKNDDTTSGNTIYF. The CDR3, as DNA: TGTGCCAGCAGCAAAAACGATGACACCACCTCTGGAAACACCATATATTTT.

This chain joins TRBV4-2 and TRBJ2-7; perhaps TRBD2 as D (6 bases). This CDR3 is built from 15 residues. V lost 1 base, J lost 5 bases, and 15 bases lay in between. Germline-derived CDR1 and CDR2 are LGHNA and YNFKEQ. The chain's CDR3 is CASSQGPGAGDEQYF. CDR3 coding DNA: TGTGCCAGCAGCCAAGGGCCGGGAGCAGGCGACGAGCAGTACTTC.

The V and J genes are TRBV5-4 and TRBJ2-3; D gene unclear. V was pared by 0 bases and J by 4 bases, with 9 bases between. The CDR3 sequence is 14 residues long. Germline lookup yields CDR1 SGHNT and CDR2 YYREEE (reference sequence). Here the CDR3 reads CASSLEARSDTQYF. CDR3 coding DNA: TGTGCCAGCAGCTTGGAGGCGAGGTCAGATACGCAGTATTTT.

The chain combines TRBV29-1 with TRBJ1-1; 8 bases fit TRBD1. Germline lookup yields CDR1 SQVTM and CDR2 ANQGSEA. V lost 6 bases, J lost 3 bases, and 9 bases stayed unmatched. The CDR3 has 14 residues. The CDR3 sequence: CSVFGQGLYTEAFF. DNA of the CDR3: TGCAGCGTATTCGGACAGGGTTTATACACTGAAGCTTTCTTT. The full variable domain, its missing parts supplied by reference TRBV29-1 and TRBJ1-1, is SAVISQKPSRDICQRGTSLTIQCQVDSQVTMMFWYRQQPGQSLTLIATANQGSEATYESGFVIDKFPISRPNLTFSTLTVSNMSPEDSSIYLCSVFGQGLYTEAFFGQGTRLTVV.

The V gene is TRBV29-1, the J gene TRBJ2-3; 7 bases are shared with TRBD2. Germline V gene sequence: CDR1 SQVTM, CDR2 ANQGSEA. Trimming cost V 6 bases and J 4 bases; bases outside gene matches: 16. The CDR3 extends over 16 amino acids. CDR3 in DNA: TGCAGCGTGGGGCGGGAGATGAATTTGAGGCCAGATACGCAGTATTTT. This encodes CSVGREMNLRPDTQYF.

This rearrangement joins TRBV29-1 to TRBJ1-4; D unresolved. Germline V gives CDR1 SQVTM, CDR2 ANQGSEA. The CDR3 totals 14 residues. The V and J ends lost 4 bases and 4 bases respectively, with 13 bases between them. CDR3 coding DNA: TGCAGCGTTGTTGGAGGCGGGTTTAATGAAAAACTGTTTTTT. Translation: CSVVGGGFNEKLFF.

The chain joins TRBV7-3 to TRBJ2-1, with 8 bases identical to TRBD2. Germline V gene sequence: CDR1 SGHTA, CDR2 FQGTGA. The CDR3 runs to 15 residues. V shed 3 bases and J 6 bases; nucleotides not matched to a gene: 7. The CDR3 protein is CASSFAGGRVNEQFF. The CDR3, as DNA: TGTGCCAGCAGCTTTGCGGGAGGACGGGTCAATGAGCAGTTCTTC.

The chain carries TRBV29-1 and TRBJ1-3; a possible D gene is TRBD1 (5 bases). Trimming took 6 bases from V and 0 from J, leaving 12 bases between them. The germline V gene has CDR1 SQVTM and CDR2 ANQGSEA. This CDR3 is 14 amino acids long. CDR3 bases: TGCAGCGTACACCTGACAGACTCTGGAAACACCATATATTTT. The encoded protein is CSVHLTDSGNTIYF.

The rearrangement uses TRBV10-3 and TRBJ1-4; D is unresolved. V lost 10 bases, J lost 2 bases, and 11 bases lay in between. Germline V lookup: CDR1 ENHRY, CDR2 SYGVKD. The CDR3 sequence is 13 residues long. CDR3 amino acids: CATAAFTNEKLFF. Written as DNA, the CDR3 is TGTGCCACTGCGGCATTCACTAATGAAAAACTGTTTTTT.